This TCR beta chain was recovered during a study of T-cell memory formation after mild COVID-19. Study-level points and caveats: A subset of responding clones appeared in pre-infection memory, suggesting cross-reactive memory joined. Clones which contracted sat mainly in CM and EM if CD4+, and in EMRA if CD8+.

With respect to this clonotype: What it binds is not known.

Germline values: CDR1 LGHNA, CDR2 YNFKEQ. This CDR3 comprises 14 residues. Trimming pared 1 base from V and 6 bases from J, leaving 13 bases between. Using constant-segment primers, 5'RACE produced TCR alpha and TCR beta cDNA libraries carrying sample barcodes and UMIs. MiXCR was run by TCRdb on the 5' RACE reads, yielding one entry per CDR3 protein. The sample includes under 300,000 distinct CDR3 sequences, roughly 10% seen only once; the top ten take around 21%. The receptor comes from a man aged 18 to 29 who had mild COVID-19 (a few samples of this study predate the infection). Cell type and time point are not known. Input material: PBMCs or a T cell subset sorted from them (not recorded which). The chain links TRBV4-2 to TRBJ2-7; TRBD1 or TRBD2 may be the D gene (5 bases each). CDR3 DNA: TGTGCCAGCAGCCAAGGAGGGGCGTACGCCGAGCAGTACTTC. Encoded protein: CASSQGGAYAEQYF.